This is a list of T cell receptor beta chains from one sample in a study of long-term antiretroviral therapy in people with HIV. Clones were sequenced by immunoSEQ multiplex PCR, and TCRdb holds only the in-frame ones, with some missing. The repertoire holds around 30,000 clones, with about three quarters as singletons. The sequencing here drew on unsorted PBMCs, taken 1.5 years before starting antiretroviral therapy. The origin of the receptors is a young man with HIV. Both conserved end residues are part of each CDR3. D genes are given only for firm matches. Expanded clones get a size class; other rows say once, few or many, or leave the size out.

DNA: TGTGCCAGCAGAGGGGCCGATACGCAGTATTTT
CDR3: CASRGADTQYF
D: -
V: TRBV9
size: -
J: TRBJ2-3

DNA: TGTGCCAGCACCCTACAGGGAAACCTCGGGGAGCTGTTTTTT
CDR3: CASTLQGNLGELFF
D: -
V: TRBV7-9
size: -
J: TRBJ2-2

DNA: TGTGCCAGCAGCGCAAGGGGACAGAGCTCCTACGAGCAGTACTTC
CDR3: CASSARGQSSYEQYF
D: TRBD1
V: TRBV6-1
size: -
J: TRBJ2-7

DNA: TGTGCCAGCTCGCTAAACCGACAGGGAGGCTACACCTTC
CDR3: CASSLNRQGGYTF
D: TRBD1
V: TRBV18
size: few
J: TRBJ1-2

DNA: TGTGCCAGCAGCGAGGGACAAGTTAGCAATCAGCCCCAGCATTTT
CDR3: CASSEGQVSNQPQHF
D: -
V: TRBV9
size: -
J: TRBJ1-5

DNA: TGTGCCAGCAGTGAATCCCGGGGGGCGGGCACTGAAGCTTTCTTT
CDR3: CASSESRGAGTEAFF
D: -
V: TRBV6-1
size: -
J: TRBJ1-1

DNA: TGTGCCAGCAGTACCACAGGGACACACGAGCAGTACTTC
CDR3: CASSTTGTHEQYF
D: -
V: TRBV6-6
size: -
J: TRBJ2-7

DNA: TGCGCCAGCAGCCACCTCGCGGCAGCAACTAATGAAAAACTGTTTTTT
CDR3: CASSHLAAATNEKLFF
D: -
V: TRBV4-3
size: -
J: TRBJ1-4

DNA: TGTGCCAGCAGCTCCATCCCTGACAAGGATAACTATGGCTACACCTTC
CDR3: CASSSIPDKDNYGYTF
D: -
V: TRBV5-4
size: -
J: TRBJ1-2

DNA: TGCGCCAGCAGCCAAGGCGCAGGGGGGCGCAACGAGCAGTACTTC
CDR3: CASSQGAGGRNEQYF
D: -
V: TRBV4-3
size: few
J: TRBJ2-7

DNA: TGTGCCAGCAGTTATACTAGCGGGGCCTACAATGAGCAGTTCTTC
CDR3: CASSYTSGAYNEQFF
D: TRBD2
V: TRBV6-5
size: -
J: TRBJ2-1

DNA: TGTGCCTGGAGTGTATCCAACCAAGAGACCCAGTACTTC
CDR3: CAWSVSNQETQYF
D: -
V: TRBV30
size: once
J: TRBJ2-5

DNA: TGTGCCAGCAGTGAATATAAGGCTAGCGGGAGGGCCACCGATACGCAGTATTTT
CDR3: CASSEYKASGRATDTQYF
D: TRBD2
V: TRBV25-1
size: -
J: TRBJ2-3

DNA: TGTGCCAGCAGCCGCGGGACAACGTACCAAGAGACCCAGTACTTC
CDR3: CASSRGTTYQETQYF
D: -
V: TRBV5-4
size: -
J: TRBJ2-5

DNA: TGTGCCAGCAGCTTGGGAGGGGCGAGCTCCTACAATGAGCAGTTCTTC
CDR3: CASSLGGASSYNEQFF
D: -
V: TRBV5-4
size: -
J: TRBJ2-1

DNA: TGTGCCTGGAGTGGCGATGCCCCGGACGAGCAGTACTTC
CDR3: CAWSGDAPDEQYF
D: -
V: TRBV30
size: -
J: TRBJ2-7

DNA: TGTGCCAGCAGCTTAGCTACAGATACGCAGTATTTT
CDR3: CASSLATDTQYF
D: -
V: TRBV7-2
size: -
J: TRBJ2-3

DNA: TGTGCCAGCAGCTTAGATTCGGCTAGCTGGTCCAACGAGCAGTACTTC
CDR3: CASSLDSASWSNEQYF
D: -
V: TRBV7-6
size: -
J: TRBJ2-7

DNA: TGTGCCACCGGCGCGGAGCGGCAGGATACGCAGTATTTT
CDR3: CATGAERQDTQYF
D: -
V: TRBV15
size: -
J: TRBJ2-3

DNA: TGTGCCAGCAGTGAATGGGGTGGGCCGTTTGAAGCTTTCTTT
CDR3: CASSEWGGPFEAFF
D: -
V: TRBV6-1
size: -
J: TRBJ1-1

DNA: TGTGCCAGCAGCTTAGCCCCAGGATACGAGCAGTACTTC
CDR3: CASSLAPGYEQYF
D: -
V: TRBV7-6
size: -
J: TRBJ2-7